In its sample, the clone carrying this TCR beta chain was seen many times. Antigen unknown. The data are from a study of CD8 T cells in ankylosing spondylitis. Overall study findings and caveats: Within ankylosing spondylitis blood, a TCR beta motif made up of fewer than ten highly homologous variants appeared to be characteristic. Significantly higher representation of disease-linked clones was reported for matched ankylosing spondylitis synovial fluid.

The germline V gene has CDR1 SNHLY and CDR2 FYNNEI. Trimming took 10 bases from V and 2 from J, leaving 14 bases between them. The CDR3 contains 13 residues. TCRdb itself ran the 5' RACE reads through MiXCR, one entry per CDR3 protein. The sample lists 700,000 or so distinct CDR3 sequences; roughly 19% were seen once. J is TRBJ1-1 and V is TRBV2; tentative D call: TRBD1 (5 bases). This clonotype was sampled from a male donor with ankylosing spondylitis. The sequenced material came from blood, either unsorted or a sorted T cell fraction (not recorded which). The CDR3 loop reads CANKRDSNTEAFF. In DNA form, the CDR3 reads TGTGCCAACAAGCGAGACAGCAACACTGAAGCTTTCTTT.